This T cell receptor beta chain was recovered during a study of T cell repertoires in ileal Crohn's disease. Whole-study context: Patients had a median approximately 8-year disease duration, and about 36% were active smokers. Postoperative therapy was given to about half: around 12 thiopurines, 15 to 20 anti-TNF agents. Study-level results: All patients with clonality above 26.8% had endoscopic recurrence.

CDR1 and CDR2 from the germline V gene are SGHVS and FQNEAQ. The length of the CDR3 is 14 residues. V trimming: 10 bases; J trimming: 7 bases; junction bases outside the gene matches: 15. About this clone: The antigen is undetermined.

TCRB immunosequencing input was roughly 500 nanograms of biopsy DNA per sample. Method: immunoSEQ multiplex PCR; TCRdb's copy keeps in-frame clones and lacks some. The data show 780 or so clones, over 60% seen once. Material for sequencing was ileal tissue. V is TRBV7-8 and J is TRBJ2-7; 8 bases line up with TRBD2. The sequence was collected from an adult with Crohn's disease. The CDR3 region is CATLEKAGDREQYF. The CDR3 region has the DNA TGTGCCACCCTAGAAAAAGCGGGAGATCGGGAGCAGTACTTC.